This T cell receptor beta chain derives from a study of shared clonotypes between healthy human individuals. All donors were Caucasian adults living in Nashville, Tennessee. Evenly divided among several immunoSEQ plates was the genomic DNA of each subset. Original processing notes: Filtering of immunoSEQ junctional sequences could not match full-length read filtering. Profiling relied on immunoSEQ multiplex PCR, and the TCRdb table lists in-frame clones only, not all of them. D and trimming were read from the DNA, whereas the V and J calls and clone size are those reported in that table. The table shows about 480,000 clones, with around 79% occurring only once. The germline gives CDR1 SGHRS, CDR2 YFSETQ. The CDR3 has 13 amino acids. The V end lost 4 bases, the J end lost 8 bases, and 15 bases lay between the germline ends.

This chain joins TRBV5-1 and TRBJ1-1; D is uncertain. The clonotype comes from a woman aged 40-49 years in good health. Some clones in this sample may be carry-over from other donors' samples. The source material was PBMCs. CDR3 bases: TGCGCCAGCAGCCTGCATCCAGACGGAGAAGCTTTCTTT. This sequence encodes CASSLHPDGEAFF.